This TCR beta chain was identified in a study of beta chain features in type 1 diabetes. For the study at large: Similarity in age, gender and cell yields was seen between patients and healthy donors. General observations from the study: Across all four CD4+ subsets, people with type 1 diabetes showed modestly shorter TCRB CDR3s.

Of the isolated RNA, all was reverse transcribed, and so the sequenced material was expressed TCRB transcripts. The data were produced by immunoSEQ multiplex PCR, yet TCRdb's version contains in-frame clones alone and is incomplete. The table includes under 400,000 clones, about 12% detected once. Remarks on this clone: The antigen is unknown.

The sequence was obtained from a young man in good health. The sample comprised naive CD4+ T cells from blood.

CDR3 coding DNA: TGCAGTGCCCAAACAGAAGAGACCCAGTACTTC. This sequence encodes CSAQTEETQYF. The chain combines TRBV20-1 with TRBJ2-5; D is unclear. Per the germline V gene, CDR1 is DFQATT and CDR2 is SNEGSKA (reference sequence). V shed 6 bases and J shed 3 bases, with 8 bases lying between them. The length of the CDR3 is 11 residues.